This T cell receptor (beta chain) was sequenced for a study of blood T cell repertoires in COVID-19 (dated by TCRdb to the early 2020s). Describing the broader study: Collaborator samples came from the United States, Italy and Spain and covered acute and convalescent phases of COVID-19. The material from the prospective study consisted of cDNA or gDNA derived from T cells, B-cell-depleted T cells, or PBMCs. Deeply sampled blood TCRbeta repertoires from subjects exposed to, actively infected with, or recovered from COVID-19 were included in the dataset. A freely available public database, intended as a resource for researchers studying the immune response to SARS-CoV-2, is where the repertoires were released. Samples came from the ongoing ImmuneRACE study (first 160 participants) plus 1,254 subjects from 6 global collaborators. Nearly every sample came with metadata listing a de-identified subject ID, COVID-19 status, age in years and sex. Where HLA class I and class II types were available, the types were taken from metadata supplied by the sample provider, not from assay-based typing.

On this clone itself: It has no known antigen specificity. Base qualities are not recorded, but no much larger clone differs from it by a single base.

Study-level results and caveats: How much clinical and demographic metadata was included differed by source and by participant, and the metadata was provided uncurated.

Its CDR3 holds 14 amino acids, cysteine through phenylalanine. Just the 42-base CDR3 DNA is kept, in frame starting at base 1. From the germline V gene (reference sequence), CDR1 is LGHDT and CDR2 is YNNKEL. The junction carries 12 bases between V and J, which are trimmed by 4 bases and 2 bases respectively. TCRbeta CDR3 regions were amplified from genomic DNA by means of the immunoSEQ Assay, a bias-controlled multiplex PCR. On the study's bioinformatics: Nucleated cell counts per sample were estimated from amplification of reference gene primers within the assay. To quantify the absolute abundance of each unique TCRbeta CDR3 rearrangement, sequence reads were collapsed and filtered. For each sample, productive Simpson clonality was calculated as the square root of Simpson's diversity index across productive rearrangements. What TCRdb holds here is the immuneACCESS table cut down to in-frame rearrangements. Part of the clones is not present; checked against another copy, under half of the missing clones reflect an unresolved V gene, and the others are unexplained. V, J and clone size reflect that table, while D and trimming were determined from the DNA. The sample profile shows 300,000 or so clones; around 86% of them were found once. About 10% of the sample rests with the top ten.

Participants in the prospective study were aged roughly 18 to 89 years, lived in 20 to 25 United States geographic areas, and enrolled through a virtual design. To assign participants to cohorts, the prospective study relied on clinical history that participants themselves reported in a screening survey and a study questionnaire. Recovered participants in ImmuneRACE Cohort 3 were defined as having two consecutive negative NP/OP PCR tests, clearance from a healthcare professional, or resolution of symptoms. In the prospective study, mobile phlebotomists collected whole blood, serum and a nasopharyngeal or oropharyngeal swab from each participant. Prospective study participants could optionally give additional blood draws and questionnaires over a roughly two-month period. Before DNA extraction, blood samples from the prospective study were shipped at room temperature or frozen.

The chain couples TRBV3-1 (or the pseudogene TRBV3-2) to TRBJ2-7; the D gene lacks a confident call. This clonotype originated in a woman younger than 30 who had recovered from COVID-19. The sample was PBMCs or T cells enriched from blood (not recorded which). For the CDR3, the sequence is CASSPRVAAYEQYF. The sequenced DNA: TGTGCCAGCAGCCCGAGAGTCGCCGCCTACGAGCAGTACTTC.